The sample holds one count of the clone carrying this T cell receptor beta chain. The source of the sample is a study of blood T cell repertoires in COVID-19. Study information: The United States, Italy and Spain supplied acute and convalescent COVID-19 samples. Nucleic acid was either cDNA or gDNA, and it came from T cells, B-cell-depleted T cells, or PBMCs.

Original processing notes: Amplification from reference gene primers served as the basis for estimated nucleated cell counts. Repertoires were generated with immunoSEQ multiplex PCR, while TCRdb's copy carries only in-frame clones and drops some. Clonal size and the V and J genes are those of that table, whereas D and trimming came from the DNA. Of 110,000 to 150,000 clones listed, about 89% are singletons. V was trimmed by 5 bases and J by 10 bases, leaving 24 bases between them. The CDR3 is 15 amino acids. The germline CDR1 and CDR2 sequences are SGHNT and YYREEE (reference sequence). V usage is TRBV5-4 and J usage is TRBJ1-1; the D gene is possibly TRBD1 (5 bases). The sequence derives from a man between 60 and 70 years old with active or convalescent COVID-19. Specimen: peripheral blood. This CDR3 is CASSPGGSLAVGAFF. CDR3 nucleotide sequence: TGTGCCAGCAGTCCCGGGGGGAGTCTGGCTGTGGGAGCTTTCTTT.